These T cell receptor beta chains were read from a single sample in a study of shared clonotypes between healthy human individuals. This table comes from immunoSEQ multiplex PCR, and its TCRdb copy is limited to in-frame clones, with some not included. The sample holds some 1.5 million clones, about 98% seen once. Source material: naive CD4+ T cells sorted from blood. Every receptor here comes from a man between 25 and 39 years old in good health. Each CDR3 is given with its conserved first and last residue. Fields, in order: V gene, D gene, clone size, J gene, CDR3 DNA, CDR3 protein. A D gene is named only where the DNA matches it firmly. Some rows have no size entry. The others give once, few or many, or a class for an expanded clone.

TRBV4-1,NA,NA,TRBJ2-5,TGCGCCAGCAGCCTAGCCCCTCAAGAGACCCAGTACTTC,CASSLAPQETQYF
TRBV4-1,NA,NA,TRBJ1-5,TGCGCCAGCAGCCAAGATCTGGATCATGGCGACGGTAATCAGCCCCAGCATTTT,CASSQDLDHGDGNQPQHF
TRBV6-6,NA,NA,TRBJ2-2,TGTGCCAGCAGTTACGCAAATTCCGCGAACACCGGGGAGCTGTTTTTT,CASSYANSANTGELFF
TRBV9,NA,NA,TRBJ2-7,TGTGCCAGCAGCTTACACCAAGGCGAGCAGTACTTC,CASSLHQGEQYF
TRBV5-4,TRBD2,NA,TRBJ2-1,TGTGCCAGCAGCTTGATCGGCGGGAGGGCCGATGAGCAGTTCTTC,CASSLIGGRADEQFF
TRBV29-1,NA,NA,TRBJ1-1,TGCAGCGTTGTGAGGGGTCTGAACACTGAAGCTTTCTTT,CSVVRGLNTEAFF
TRBV19,NA,NA,TRBJ2-1,TGTGCCAGTACCTTAAGTGCGGTTTCCTACAATGAGCAGTTCTTC,CASTLSAVSYNEQFF
TRBV19,NA,NA,TRBJ2-3,TGTGCCAGTAGTCCAGGGCTGGGCACAGATACGCAGTATTTT,CASSPGLGTDTQYF
TRBV6-5,NA,NA,TRBJ2-1,TGTGCCAGCAGTTACAAGGCAGACAGGTACAATGAGCAGTTCTTC,CASSYKADRYNEQFF
TRBV5-4,NA,NA,TRBJ2-7,TGTGCCAGCAGCTTGGCTGCCAGGGTGGGGATGAACGAGCAGTACTTC,CASSLAARVGMNEQYF
TRBV14,TRBD2,NA,TRBJ2-7,TGTGCCAGCAGCCCATCTAGCGGGAGGAGAGGCGAGCAGTACTTC,CASSPSSGRRGEQYF
TRBV6-6,NA,NA,TRBJ2-7,TGTGCCAGCAGTAACTTCGCCGGGGCCTACGAGCAGTACTTC,CASSNFAGAYEQYF
TRBV18,NA,NA,TRBJ2-1,TGTGCCAGCTCACCACCGGGCGGAAGCAATGAGCAGTTCTTC,CASSPPGGSNEQFF
TRBV5-1,NA,NA,TRBJ1-2,TGCGCCAGCAGCTTGGCCGGGAACAATGGCTACACCTTC,CASSLAGNNGYTF
TRBV18,TRBD2,NA,TRBJ2-1,TGTGCCAGCTCACCCGGACTAGCGGGAGATTATGAGCAGTTCTTC,CASSPGLAGDYEQFF
TRBV7-3,NA,NA,TRBJ2-5,TGTGCCAGCTCTCGGACAGATGGGGCGATAGAGACCCAGTACTTC,CASSRTDGAIETQYF
TRBV9,TRBD2,NA,TRBJ2-7,TGTGCCAGCAGCCCCGCACCTCTAGCGGGAGCGTACGAGCAGTACTTC,CASSPAPLAGAYEQYF
TRBV7-2,TRBD2,NA,TRBJ2-1,TGTGCCAGCAGCTTTGTGACTAGCGCGAACGATGAGCAGTTCTTC,CASSFVTSANDEQFF
TRBV7-9,NA,NA,TRBJ1-2,TGTGCCAGCAGCTTAGCACTCGACGGCTACACCTTC,CASSLALDGYTF
TRBV5-1,TRBD2,NA,TRBJ2-1,TGCGCCAGCAGCTACCCACCGTCAGGGAGGGACTACAATGAGCAGTTCTTC,CASSYPPSGRDYNEQFF
TRBV28,NA,NA,TRBJ2-7,TGTGCCAGCAGTTCCGAGAATGGCCCCCTCTACTACGAGCAGTACTTC,CASSSENGPLYYEQYF
TRBV19,NA,NA,TRBJ1-3,TGTGCCAGTAGTATAGAACGGAGCTCTGGAAACACCATATATTTT,CASSIERSSGNTIYF
TRBV2,NA,NA,TRBJ1-5,TGTGCCAGCAGTCGAAGTAGCAATCAGCCCCAGCATTTT,CASSRSSNQPQHF
TRBV7-9,TRBD2,once,TRBJ2-1,TGTGCCAGCAGCCAGCTAGCGGGAGGCTACAATGAGCAGTTCTTC,CASSQLAGGYNEQFF
TRBV27,NA,NA,TRBJ2-3,TGTGCCAGCAGGCCCTTACTACTAGCTCAGAGCACAGATACGCAGTATTTT,CASRPLLLAQSTDTQYF
TRBV7-2,NA,NA,TRBJ2-7,TGTGCCAGCAGCTCGAGGGTCTCAGGGTTGGACGAGCAGTACTTC,CASSSRVSGLDEQYF
TRBV11-2,NA,NA,TRBJ2-2,TGTGCCAGCAGCTTAATCACCGGGAGTTTCACCGGGGAGCTGTTTTTT,CASSLITGSFTGELFF
TRBV2,TRBD1,NA,TRBJ2-5,TGTGCCAGCAGGGTAGATCGGACAGGAAGGGCTCAAGAGACCCAGTACTTC,CASRVDRTGRAQETQYF
TRBV5-4,TRBD1,NA,TRBJ1-5,TGTGCCAGCAGACCCGGGACAGGCCGGTATAGCAATCAGCCCCAGCATTTT,CASRPGTGRYSNQPQHF
TRBV7-3,TRBD2,NA,TRBJ2-3,TGTGCCAGCAGCTTCCATTCTAGCGGGAGCTTGAGCACAGATACGCAGTATTTT,CASSFHSSGSLSTDTQYF
TRBV27,NA,NA,TRBJ2-1,TGTGCCACAGAAAATCGCGGGACGAAAGCCGATGAGCAGTTCTTC,CATENRGTKADEQFF
TRBV5-1,NA,once,TRBJ2-7,TGCGCCAGCAGCTCCAGGACTATTACCTACGAGCAGTACTTC,CASSSRTITYEQYF
TRBV29-1,NA,NA,TRBJ1-2,TGCAGCGTTGGACTCGACTATGGCTACACCTTC,CSVGLDYGYTF
TRBV6-6,NA,NA,TRBJ1-4,TGTGCCAGCAACAGGGCGGATGAAAAACTGTTTTTT,CASNRADEKLFF
TRBV9,NA,NA,TRBJ2-1,TGTGCCAGCAGCGTAGATACAGGGACACACAATGAGCAGTTCTTC,CASSVDTGTHNEQFF
TRBV27,TRBD1,NA,TRBJ2-7,TGTGCCAGCAGCCTCCTGGGACAGGGGATTTCCGAGCAGTACTTC,CASSLLGQGISEQYF
TRBV4-1,TRBD1,NA,TRBJ1-1,TGCGCCAGCAGCCAAGAGACAGGGGCCCGTTCATATACTGAAGCTTTCTTT,CASSQETGARSYTEAFF
TRBV5-3,NA,NA,TRBJ2-4,TGTGCCAGAAGCTTGGACCCGTTAGTTCGGCCACCGGGAGACATTCAGTACTTC,CARSLDPLVRPPGDIQYF
TRBV18,TRBD1,NA,TRBJ1-5,TGTGCCAGCTCAGAACAGGGGATGCAGCCCCAGCATTTT,CASSEQGMQPQHF
TRBV18,TRBD2,NA,TRBJ2-1,TGTGCCAGCTCACCCGGGACTAGCGGGAGTGGTTACAATGAGCAGTTCTTC,CASSPGTSGSGYNEQFF
TRBV10-2,TRBD2,NA,TRBJ2-3,TGCGCCAGCAGTGTGACGACTAGCGGGAGATCGAGCACAGATACGCAGTATTTT,CASSVTTSGRSSTDTQYF